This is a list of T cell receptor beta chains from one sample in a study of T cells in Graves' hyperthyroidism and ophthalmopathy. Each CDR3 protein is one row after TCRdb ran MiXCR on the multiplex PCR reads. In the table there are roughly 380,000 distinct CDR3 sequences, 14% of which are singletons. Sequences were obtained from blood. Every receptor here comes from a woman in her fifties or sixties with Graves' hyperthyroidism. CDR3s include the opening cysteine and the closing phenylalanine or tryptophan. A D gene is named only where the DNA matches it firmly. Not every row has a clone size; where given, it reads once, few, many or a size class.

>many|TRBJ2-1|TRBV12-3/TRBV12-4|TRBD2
TGTGCCAGCAGAGCTAGCGGTCCCTACGGTGAGCAGTTCTTC
CASRASGPYGEQFF
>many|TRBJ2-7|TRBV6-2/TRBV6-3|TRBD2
TGTGCCAGCAGTACCCCGTGGGGGGGGGACCGCTACGAGCAGTACTTC
CASSTPWGGDRYEQYF
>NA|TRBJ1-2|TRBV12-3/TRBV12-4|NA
TGTGCCAGCAGAGCGGGCAGACAAACTATGGCTACCACCTTC
CASRAGRQTMATTF
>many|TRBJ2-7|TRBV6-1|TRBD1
TGTGCCAGCAGTGAGTCGCCGGGACAGGGCGGGTACGAGCAGTACTTC
CASSESPGQGGYEQYF
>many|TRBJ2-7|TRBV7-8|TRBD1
TGTGCCAGCAGCCGGGACAGCGGATTCTACGAGCAGTACTTC
CASSRDSGFYEQYF
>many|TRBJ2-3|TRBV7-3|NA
TGTGCCAGCAGTCCTCGGGACACAGATACGCAGTATTTT
CASSPRDTDTQYF
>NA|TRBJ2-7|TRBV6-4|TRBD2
TGTGCCAGCAGCGTTACTAGCGGGAGCGAGCAGTACTTC
CASSVTSGSEQYF
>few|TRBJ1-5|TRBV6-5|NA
TGTGCCAGCAGTTACTCAGGGGCAAGGAAGCCCCAGCATTTT
CASSYSGARKPQHF
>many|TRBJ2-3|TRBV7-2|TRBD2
TGTGCCAGCAGCCTAGCCCCGTTGAGCGGCGGGGGGAGTACGCAGTATTTT
CASSLAPLSGGGSTQYF
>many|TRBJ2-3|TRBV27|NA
TGTGCCAGCTATGGACTCAACACCAACTCTCGCACAGATACGCAGTATTTT
CASYGLNTNSRTDTQYF
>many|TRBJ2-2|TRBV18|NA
TGTGCCAGCTTCGCACGCCTAGACGCTTTGAACACCGGGGAGCTGTTTTTT
CASFARLDALNTGELFF
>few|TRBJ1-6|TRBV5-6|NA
TGTGCCAGCAGCTTGACCCCCGGGGCTGGATCACCCCTCCACTTT
CASSLTPGAGSPLHF
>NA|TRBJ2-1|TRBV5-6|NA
TGTGCCAGCAGCTGGTCTCACCAAAACACTGAGCAGTTCTTC
CASSWSHQNTEQFF
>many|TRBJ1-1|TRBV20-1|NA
TGCAGTGCCAGCTCTTCCAGAGTGAACACTGAAGCTTTCTTT
CSASSSRVNTEAFF
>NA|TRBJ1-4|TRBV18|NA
TGTGCCAGCTCACCCCAAGACAGAGATGAAAAACTGTTTTTT
CASSPQDRDEKLFF
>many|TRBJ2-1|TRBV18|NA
TGTGCCAGCTCACCATCAGGGGGGCACAATGAGCAGTTCTTC
CASSPSGGHNEQFF
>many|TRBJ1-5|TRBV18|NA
TGTGCCAGCTCACCACTTAACAGGGAGAGCAATCAGCCCCAGCATTTT
CASSPLNRESNQPQHF
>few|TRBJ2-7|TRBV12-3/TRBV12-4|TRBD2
TGTGCCAGCAGTTCCCGGTGGCTAGCGGGAGATTTTTACAAGCAGTACTTC
CASSSRWLAGDFYKQYF
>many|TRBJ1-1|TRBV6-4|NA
TGTGCCAGCAGCCAAAGGCCCCACACTGAAGCTTTCTTT
CASSQRPHTEAFF
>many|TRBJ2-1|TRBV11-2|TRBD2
TGTGCCAGCAGCTTCGGGACTAGCGGCAATGAGCAGTTCTTC
CASSFGTSGNEQFF
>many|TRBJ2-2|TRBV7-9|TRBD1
TGTGCCAGCAGAACAATACAGGGGCGGACCGGGGAGCTGTTTTTT
CASRTIQGRTGELFF
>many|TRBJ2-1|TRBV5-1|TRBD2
TGCGCCAGCAGCGGAAGCGGGAGCGCTAACAATGAGCAGTTCTTC
CASSGSGSANNEQFF
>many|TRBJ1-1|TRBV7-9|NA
TGTGCCAGCAGACTCATGAACACTGAAGCTTTCTTT
CASRLMNTEAFF
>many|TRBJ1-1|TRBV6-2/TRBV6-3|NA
TGTGCCAGCACCCCCCAATGGGGGGAGGCTGAAGCTTTCTTT
CASTPQWGEAEAFF
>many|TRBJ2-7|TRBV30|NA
TGTGCCTGGAGTGTAAAGGGGGGTTACGGGAACGAGCAGTACTTC
CAWSVKGGYGNEQYF
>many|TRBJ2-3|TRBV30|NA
TGTGCCTGGAGGGTAAAGTTTTCGACAGATACGCAGTATTTT
CAWRVKFSTDTQYF
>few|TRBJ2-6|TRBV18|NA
TGTGCCAGCTCACACCGGGATCCTAAGGGCGGGGCCAACGTCCTGACTTTC
CASSHRDPKGGANVLTF
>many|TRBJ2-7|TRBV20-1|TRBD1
TGCAGTGCTAGAGTCGCCAGGGGGCCGATCCCCTCCTACGAGCAGTACTTC
CSARVARGPIPSYEQYF
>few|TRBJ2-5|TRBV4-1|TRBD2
TGCGCCAGCAGCCAAGTGGCGGGAGAGCAAGAGACCCAGTACTTC
CASSQVAGEQETQYF
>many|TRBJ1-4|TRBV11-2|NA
TGTGCCAGCAGCTTAGATTCTAATGAAAAACTGTTTTTT
CASSLDSNEKLFF
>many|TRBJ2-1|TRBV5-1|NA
TGCGCCAGCAGCTTGGTAGGACGGCAATACAATGAGCAGTTCTTC
CASSLVGRQYNEQFF
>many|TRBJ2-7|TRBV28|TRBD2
TGTGCCAGCAGTAGGAAGGGACTAGCGGGAGTATACGAGCAGTACTTC
CASSRKGLAGVYEQYF
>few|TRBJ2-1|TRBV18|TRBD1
TGTGCCAGCTCACCTACGGGACAGAACAATGAGCAGTTCTTC
CASSPTGQNNEQFF
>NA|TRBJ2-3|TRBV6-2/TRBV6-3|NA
TGTGCCAGCAGCCGGGTAGTTGATACGCAGTATTTT
CASSRVVDTQYF
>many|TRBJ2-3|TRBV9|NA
TGTGCCAGCAGCCCCCGACAGTCAGATACGCAGTATTTT
CASSPRQSDTQYF
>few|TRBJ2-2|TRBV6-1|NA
TGTGCCAGCAGCAACAAAGGAGGGTGGACCACCGGGGAGCTGTTTTTT
CASSNKGGWTTGELFF
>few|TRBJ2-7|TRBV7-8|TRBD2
TGTGCCAGCAGCTTCTCGACTAGCGGGAGCGCATTCGGGTACGAGCAGTACTTC
CASSFSTSGSAFGYEQYF
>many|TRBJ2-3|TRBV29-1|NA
TGCAGCGCTAAGAGGGATGACAGGATTAGCACAGATACGCAGTATTTT
CSAKRDDRISTDTQYF
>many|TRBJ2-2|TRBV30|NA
TGTGCCTGGAGTGTTCGGGGAGGCACCGGGGAGCTGTTTTTT
CAWSVRGGTGELFF
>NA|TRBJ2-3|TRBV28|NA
TGTGCCAGCAGTCCCGGAGTGGGCACAGATACGCAGTATTTT
CASSPGVGTDTQYF